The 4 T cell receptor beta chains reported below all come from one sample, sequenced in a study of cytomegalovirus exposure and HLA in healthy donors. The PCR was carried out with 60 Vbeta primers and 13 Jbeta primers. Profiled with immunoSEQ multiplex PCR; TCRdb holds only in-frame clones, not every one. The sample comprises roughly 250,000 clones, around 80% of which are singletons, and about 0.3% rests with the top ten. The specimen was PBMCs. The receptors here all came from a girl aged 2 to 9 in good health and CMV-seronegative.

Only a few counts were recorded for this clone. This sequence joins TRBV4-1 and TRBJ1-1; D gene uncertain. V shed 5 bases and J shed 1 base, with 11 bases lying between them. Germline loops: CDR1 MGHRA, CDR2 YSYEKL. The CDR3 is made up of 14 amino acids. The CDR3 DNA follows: TGCGCCAGCAGCAAGGGAGGCGGGAACACTGAAGCTTTCTTT. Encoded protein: CASSKGGGNTEAFF.

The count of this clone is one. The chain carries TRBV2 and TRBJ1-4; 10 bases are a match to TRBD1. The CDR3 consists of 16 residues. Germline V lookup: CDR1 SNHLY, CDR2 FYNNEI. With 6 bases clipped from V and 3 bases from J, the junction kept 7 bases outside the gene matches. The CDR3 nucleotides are TGTGCCAGCAGACGACAGGGGGCGCGTGCTAATGAAAAACTGTTTTTT. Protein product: CASRRQGARANEKLFF. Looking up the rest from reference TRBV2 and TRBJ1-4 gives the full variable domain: EPEVTQTPSHQVTQMGQEVILRCVPISNHLYFYWYRQILGQKVEFLVSFYNNEISEKSEIFDDQFSVERPDGSNFTLKIRSTKLEDSAMYFCASRRQGARANEKLFFGSGTQLSVL.

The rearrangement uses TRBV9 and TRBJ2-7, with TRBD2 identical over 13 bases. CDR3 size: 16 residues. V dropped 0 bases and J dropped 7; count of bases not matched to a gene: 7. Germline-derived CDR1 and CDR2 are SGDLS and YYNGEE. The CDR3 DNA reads TGTGCCAGCAGCGTAGAACCGGGACTAGCGGGGCGGGAGCAGTACTTC. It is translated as CASSVEPGLAGREQYF.

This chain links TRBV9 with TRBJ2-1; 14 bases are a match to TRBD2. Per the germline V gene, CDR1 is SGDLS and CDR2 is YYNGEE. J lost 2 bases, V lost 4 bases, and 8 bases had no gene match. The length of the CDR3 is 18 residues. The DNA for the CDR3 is TGTGCCAGCAGCCCCCGGACTAGCGGGAGGCCGCCCTACAATGAGCAGTTCTTC. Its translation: CASSPRTSGRPPYNEQFF.